This T cell receptor (beta chain) was sequenced during a study of tumor T cells in aggressive B-cell lymphoma. This clone appeared a few times. Produced via immunoSEQ multiplex PCR; TCRdb's table is partial and in-frame only. The sample includes under 2,500 clones, 85% seen only once; the top ten take approximately 3%. The CDR3 has 14 amino acids. Germline CDR1 and CDR2: SGHRS and YFSETQ. Trimming stripped 4 bases from V and 1 base from J, with 12 bases between. This sequence joins TRBV5-1 and TRBJ2-7; D is possibly TRBD1 (5 bases). This TCR was recovered from an adult with diffuse large B cell lymphoma. The specimen was tumor tissue. This CDR3 reads CASSQGVRSYEQYF. In nucleotides, the CDR3 is TGCGCCAGCAGCCAGGGTGTGCGGTCCTACGAGCAGTACTTC.